This TCR beta chain was sequenced for a study of lymphopenia after photon versus proton radiotherapy (dated by TCRdb to between 2019 and 2020). A note on the overall study: The immunological effects of photon versus proton radiation therapy were compared in patients with gastrointestinal tumors who developed high-grade lymphopenia. A cohort of roughly 18 patients with gastrointestinal tumors who received either photon or proton therapy and subsequently developed lymphopenia was included. The goal of the study was to characterize the differences between the two radiation modalities in how they affect the immune system.

The CDR3 starts with the cysteine, ends with the phenylalanine, and has 15 residues. Only the CDR3 portion is preserved as DNA: 45 bases, with reading frame beginning at the first base. V loses 6 bases, J loses 5 bases, and the germline ends lie 14 bases apart. Sequences PRHDT (CDR1) and FYEKMQ (CDR2) are obtained from the germline V gene (reference sequence). Summary of the overall study and its limitations: During treatment, patients who received proton therapy stayed relatively stable, whereas patients who received photon therapy lost naive T cells and TCR diversity and gained effector/memory populations. Across the cohort, among patients who died, a greater drop in TCR diversity after the nadir was inversely correlated with overall survival time. The authors looked at the survival association only in patients who died, and they framed better survival with proton therapy as a possibility rather than a demonstrated result. After the lymphocyte count nadir, oligoclonal expansion, especially of CD8+ Temra cells, was observed in photon-treated repertoires, and the drop in diversity was driven by this expansion.

About this clone itself: What this receptor recognizes is not known. No quality values exist for individual bases; no much larger clone is one base distant.

The library relied on the immunoSEQ multiplex PCR assay. T cell repertoires were profiled with deep sequencing of rearranged TCR beta loci together with multiparametric flow cytometry. TCRdb stores this immuneACCESS table with in-frame sequences only. Part of the clones is absent; in the studies checked, under half of the shortfall reflects unresolved V genes, and no reason is known for the rest. The sample data list just over 25,000 clones, and more than 80% of these were observed just once. Of the sample, around 4.9% is held by the ten largest clones. The input for sequencing was peripheral blood, taken from a patient treated with photon-based radiotherapy. The chain couples TRBV13 to TRBJ1-6; D gene: possibly TRBD1, on 5 matching bases. The TCR was taken from a man aged 25 to 45 with gastric cancer. The DNA reads TGTGCCAGCAGGATCGGAGGAGGGGATAATTCACCCCTCCACTTT. Translated, this is CASRIGGGDNSPLHF.